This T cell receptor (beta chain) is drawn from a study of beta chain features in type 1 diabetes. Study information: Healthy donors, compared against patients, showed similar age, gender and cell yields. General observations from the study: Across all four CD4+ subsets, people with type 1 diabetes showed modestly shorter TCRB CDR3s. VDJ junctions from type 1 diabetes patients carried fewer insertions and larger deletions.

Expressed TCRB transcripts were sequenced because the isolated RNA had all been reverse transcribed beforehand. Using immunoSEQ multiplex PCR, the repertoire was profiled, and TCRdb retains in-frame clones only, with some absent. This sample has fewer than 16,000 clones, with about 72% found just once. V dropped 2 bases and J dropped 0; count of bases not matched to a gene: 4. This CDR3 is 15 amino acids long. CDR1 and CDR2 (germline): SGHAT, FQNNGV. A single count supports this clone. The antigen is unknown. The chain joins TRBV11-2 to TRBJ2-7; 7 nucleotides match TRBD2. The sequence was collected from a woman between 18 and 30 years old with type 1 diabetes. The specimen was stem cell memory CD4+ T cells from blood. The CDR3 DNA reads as TGTGCCAGCAGCTTACGTGGGGGGGGCTCCTACGAGCAGTACTTC. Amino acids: CASSLRGGGSYEQYF.